This T cell receptor (beta chain) was captured in a study of blood T cells in healthy people across ages (dated by TCRdb to 2014 to 2015). Study-wide context: In model experiments, template switching captured about one uniquely barcoded TCR beta cDNA molecule for every two T cells. Age-related changes in TCR beta repertoire diversity were measured in the study by deep sequencing normalized with unique cDNA molecular identifiers. For two donors (one aged 18 to 30 and one aged 80 or older), the study analyzed two additional independent replicas of 1 million unique cDNA reads from the same blood draw. To avoid experimental bias, donors of different ages were randomly spread across the sequencing lanes. The donors were split into four age groups: young (average 16 years), middle-aged (nearly 40), aged (more than 60) and long-lived (approximately 80).

Notes on this clonotype: This receptor's antigen is unknown. Per-base quality was not reported, and no clone a single base away is much larger than it.

The protocol used for the library was 5' RACE. The sequencer listed for this sample is Illumina HiSeq 2500. The second PCR ran for about 6 to 11 cycles and used a J-beta primer mix along with a sample-barcoded 5' primer. Each TCR beta cDNA molecule received a unique molecular identifier from a template-switch 5' adaptor carrying 12 random nucleotides. Each sample yielded at least 3 million CDR3-containing paired-end reads. The Mint cDNA synthesis kit, primed by a TRBC-specific oligonucleotide, was used to synthesize first-strand cDNA from all RNA. Following uracil-DNA glycosylase treatment, all cDNA underwent a first 18-cycle PCR with the universal primers M1SS and BC2_uni_R. Under the source paper's analysis protocol: Normalization of each sample was performed by random selection of 1 million high-quality reads, each carrying a distinct molecular identifier. Instead of being binned into consensus sequences, reads that shared molecular identifiers were thrown out. CDR3 identification, clonotype clustering and error correction used MiTCR with a Q25 quality threshold and the strictest error-elimination algorithm. A nonparametric unseen species model using Euler transformation provided a lower-bound estimate of total TCR beta diversity. TCRdb's own reprocessing of the public reads used fastp at Q25 and MiXCR and kept productive beta chains. Each CDR3 protein appears once, grouped with its most common genes and DNA. The V and J calls reflect TCRdb's pipeline rather than the authors' work. For this sample there are 800,000 to 900,000 distinct CDR3 sequences; around 68% appear just once. Around a quarter of the sample is held by the ten biggest clonotypes.

The cysteine opens and the phenylalanine closes a CDR3 of 14 amino acids. CDR3 DNA is the only sequence kept; it has 42 bases, read in frame from the first base. At the junction V is shortened by 1 base and J by 5 bases, with 11 bases in between. The germline V gene gives CDR1 as SNHLY and CDR2 as FYNNEI. The donors were roughly 40 Caucasian individuals from Russia, aged 6 to 90 years, who were systemically healthy. Each donor gave roughly 11 milliliters of peripheral blood, drawn into EDTA-treated Vacutainer tubes. PBMCs were isolated by Ficoll-Paque density-gradient centrifugation, with at least 6 million obtained per sample. Total RNA, at least 5.5 micrograms per sample, was extracted from PBMCs with Trizol reagent. Naive CD45RAhigh/CD27high T cell percentages were measured by flow cytometry on a PBMC aliquot from every donor. Findings and caveats that apply to the study as a whole: Estimates of total diversity based on one million sequenced T cells were considered lower bounds and underestimates. Conclusive comparison of naive and antigen-experienced compartments was prevented by the profiling of bulk unsorted PBMCs. Observed TCR beta diversity per million T cells fell roughly linearly with age, and a significant reduction was already apparent by age roughly 41. The long-lived group showed more naive CD4+ T cells, fewer expanded clones and increased TCR diversity than the aged group, suggesting age selection. Donor CMV infection status was unknown, potentially confounding age-related changes in expanded clonotypes. There was a strong correlation between observed TCR beta diversity and the percentage of naive T cells measured by flow cytometry.

The receptor comes from a man aged 25-45 years in good health. The rearrangement combines TRBV2 with TRBJ1-1; TRBD1 is perhaps the D gene, given 5 matching bases. The sequencing input was blood. The CDR3 region has the sequence CASSEGRGDTEAFF. The DNA is TGTGCCAGCAGTGAAGGGCGAGGGGATACTGAAGCTTTCTTT. With the rest looked up from the reference TRBV2 and TRBJ1-1 genes rather than sequenced, the full variable domain is EPEVTQTPSHQVTQMGQEVILRCVPISNHLYFYWYRQILGQKVEFLVSFYNNEISEKSEIFDDQFSVERPDGSNFTLKIRSTKLEDSAMYFCASSEGRGDTEAFFGQGTRLTVV.